This T cell receptor beta chain was sequenced for a study of blood T cell repertoires in COVID-19. The overall study: Acute and convalescent COVID-19 specimens originated in the United States, Italy and Spain. Nucleic acid was either cDNA or gDNA, and it came from T cells, B-cell-depleted T cells, or PBMCs.

Source study methods: Quantification of nucleated cells was approximated via reference gene primer amplification. Sequencing was performed with immunoSEQ multiplex PCR; in TCRdb, only in-frame clones are kept and a portion is missing. The V and J calls and clone size were taken over from that table, and D and trimming were inferred from the DNA. The sample carries around 250,000 clones, approximately 82% recorded once. The germline CDR1 and CDR2 sequences are SNHLY and FYNNEI. This CDR3 spans 15 amino acids. With 6 bases removed from V and 4 bases from J, the gap between germline ends came to 16 bases.

Sequenced input: peripheral blood. V and J are TRBV2 and TRBJ2-1; D is unclear. The origin of this receptor is a man aged 55 to 70 who had recovered from COVID-19. The CDR3 nucleotides read TGTGCCAGCAGCCAAAATAGAATGAGTTACAATGAGCAGTTCTTC. It yields the protein CASSQNRMSYNEQFF.